Listed below are T cell receptor beta chains from one sample, sequenced in a study of blood T cell repertoires in COVID-19. Assay: immunoSEQ multiplex PCR; the TCRdb copy retains only in-frame clones and omits some. In the table there are roughly 200,000 clones, approximately 85% of which are singletons. The source material was peripheral blood. The source is a man aged 60 to 69 with acute or convalescent COVID-19. CDR3s include the opening cysteine and the closing phenylalanine or tryptophan.

j_gene,v_gene,CDR3aa
TRBJ1-2,TRBV27,CASSPDRLSKGYTF
TRBJ2-2,TRBV28,CASRTGGLNTGELFF
TRBJ2-1,TRBV5-4,CASSLGHSSVQEQFF
TRBJ2-1,TRBV3-1/TRBV3-2,CASSHISRGQLF
TRBJ2-7,TRBV5-1,CASSLEGLTAREQYF
TRBJ2-7,TRBV5-6,CASSPTSATYEQYF
TRBJ1-5,TRBV15,CATSRDAGQPQHF
TRBJ2-5,TRBV6-5,CASDTQSGSKETQYF
TRBJ1-1,TRBV19,CASSKERDRDFREAFF
TRBJ1-6,TRBV19,CASNADRSNSPLHF
TRBJ2-1,TRBV11-2,CASSLDPAGGYNEQFF
TRBJ2-3,TRBV28,CASSLEGGADTQYF
TRBJ1-4,TRBV19,CASSRDSYNEKLFF
TRBJ2-7,TRBV19,CASSTGTSSYEQYF
TRBJ2-3,TRBV15,CATSPSSGRGPDTQYF
TRBJ2-7,TRBV5-1,CASSLQSQGGHEQYF
TRBJ2-1,TRBV27,CASSFLAGGPRVF
TRBJ2-7,TRBV6-5,CASSPRLERTYEQYF
TRBJ2-2,TRBV19,CASSPTAASGELFF
TRBJ2-2,TRBV3-1/TRBV3-2,CASSAGGRDRGYTGELFF
TRBJ2-7,TRBV14,CASSPYRGVNVYEQYF
TRBJ2-5,TRBV5-1,CASSSLTSEGSETQYF
TRBJ2-1,TRBV9,CASSVPGKTEQFF
TRBJ2-7,TRBV25-1,CASRGTSGSYEQYF
TRBJ1-1,TRBV18,CASSTAGGNTEAFF
TRBJ2-2,TRBV19,CASSRSLAGETGELFF